The rows below give T cell receptor beta chains drawn from one sample of a study of response to subunit inactivated influenza vaccine. TCRdb re-derived calls from the RT-PCR reads in MiXCR, one entry per CDR3 protein. The sample carries about 700,000 distinct CDR3 sequences, 15% to 18% recorded once. Sample: PBMCs from blood, taken approximately 13 days after vaccination. The receptors derive from a man aged 50 to 60 who received an inactivated influenza vaccine. The CDR3 runs from the conserved cysteine through the conserved F or W. Fields, in order: D gene, V gene, clone size, J gene, CDR3 DNA, CDR3 protein. The D gene is left open where the match is weak. Only some rows state a clone size, as once, few, many or a class for expanded clones.

.	TRBV7-2	.	TRBJ2-3	TGTGCCAGCAGCCCCTCCGCCGACGGGGGACTCACAGATACGCAGTATTTT	CASSPSADGGLTDTQYF
TRBD2	TRBV5-1	.	TRBJ2-3	TGCGCCAGCGCCATAGACGGGAGGGCCCTAGACACGCAGTATTTT	CASAIDGRALDTQYF
.	TRBV18	.	TRBJ2-2	TGTGTCAGCTCCTACCCCCCCGGGGAGCTGTTTTTT	CVSSYPPGELFF
.	TRBV5-5	.	TRBJ2-1	TGTGCCAGCAGCTTCCCCAGACTAGTTATCGAGCAGTTCTTC	CASSFPRLVIEQFF
TRBD1	TRBV12-3/TRBV12-4	many	TRBJ2-2	TGTGCCAGCAGGGCCGGGACAGGAAATGTTGCCAGAAACACCGGGGAGCTGTTTTTT	CASRAGTGNVARNTGELFF
.	TRBV12-3/TRBV12-4	.	TRBJ1-5	TGTGCCAGCAGTTTCGAGGGTCGGAATCAGCCCCAGCATTTT	CASSFEGRNQPQHF
TRBD2	TRBV27	few	TRBJ2-1	TGTGCCAGCAGTCGGGGACTAGCGGGGGGCGACAATGAGCAGTTCTTC	CASSRGLAGGDNEQFF
TRBD1	TRBV11-2	.	TRBJ2-1	TGTGCCAGCAGCTCTATGACAGGGGGCTCCTACAATGAGCAGTTCTTC	CASSSMTGGSYNEQFF
.	TRBV7-2	few	TRBJ2-7	TGTGCCAGCAGCTCACGAAGATACTTGGGAGACGAGCAGTACTTC	CASSSRRYLGDEQYF
.	TRBV11-2	.	TRBJ1-2	TGTGCCAGCAGCTTAAGAGCCAGGCAAATCTATGGCTACACCTTC	CASSLRARQIYGYTF
.	TRBV3-1	.	TRBJ2-7	TGTGCCAGCAGCCGAGGGGCTGGGCAGTACTTC	CASSRGAGQYF
TRBD1	TRBV13	once	TRBJ2-1	TGTGCCAGCAGCTCACTGGACAGACAGGGGGCGGTCAATGAGCAGTTCTTC	CASSSLDRQGAVNEQFF
.	TRBV29-1	.	TRBJ2-1	TGCAGCGTCAAGGAACACTCGAGGAGTGAGCCGTTCTTC	CSVKEHSRSEPFF
.	TRBV30	.	TRBJ2-5	TGTGCCTGGAGTCCCACCCGGACACTAAGTAATACCCAGTACTTC	CAWSPTRTLSNTQYF
.	TRBV20-1	.	TRBJ1-4	TGCAGTGCACAGGCGGGGAGCGAAAAACTGTTTTTT	CSAQAGSEKLFF
TRBD1	TRBV11-2	.	TRBJ2-6	TGTGCCAGCAGCCTCCTTTCGGGACAGGGATACGGGGCCAACGTCCTGACTTTC	CASSLLSGQGYGANVLTF
TRBD2	TRBV7-9	few	TRBJ2-3	TGTGCCAGCAGCTTTCTCCCTTTAGCGGGAGGGGAAGATACGCAGTATTTT	CASSFLPLAGGEDTQYF
.	TRBV7-9	.	TRBJ1-1	TGTGCCAGCAGCACCTTAACAGGGCTAGCTTTCTTT	CASSTLTGLAFF
TRBD2	TRBV30	.	TRBJ2-7	TGTGCCTGGAGATTCATGGGGGGGAGCTCCTACGAGCAGTACTTC	CAWRFMGGSSYEQYF
.	TRBV6-2/TRBV6-3	few	TRBJ2-7	TGTGCCAGCAGAGCCAGGGGCTACGAGCAGTACTTC	CASRARGYEQYF
TRBD1	TRBV4-1	few	TRBJ1-2	TGCGCCAGCAGCCAAGATCCCCCAGGGGGACTAGCTAACTATGGCTACACCTTC	CASSQDPPGGLANYGYTF
TRBD2	TRBV29-1	many	TRBJ2-5	TGCAGTGGGGGGCGGGAGGACAGAGAGACCCAGTACTTC	CSGGREDRETQYF
.	TRBV12-3/TRBV12-4	.	TRBJ2-5	TGTGCCAGCAGTCCCTGGGACTTGGAGGAGACCCAGTACTTC	CASSPWDLEETQYF
.	TRBV6-2/TRBV6-3	.	TRBJ2-6	TGTGCCAGCAGATCTGATACGGGACTCTATGGCTCTGGGGCCAACGTCCTGACTTTC	CASRSDTGLYGSGANVLTF
TRBD2	TRBV30	.	TRBJ2-2	TGTGCCTGCGGGGCAGGGACTAGGAACACCGGGGAGCTGTTTTTT	CACGAGTRNTGELFF
.	TRBV7-8	many	TRBJ2-5	TGTGCCAGCAGCTTAGTTGGGCAGGGAGAGACCCAGTACTTC	CASSLVGQGETQYF
.	TRBV5-1	.	TRBJ2-7	TGCGCCAGCAGCTTAGGGAGCGGGCTCTACTACGAGCAGTACTTC	CASSLGSGLYYEQYF
.	TRBV7-6	.	TRBJ2-1	TGTGCCAGCAGCCTAGAGGACTATAGCGGATTCAATGAGCAGTTCTTC	CASSLEDYSGFNEQFF
.	TRBV28	few	TRBJ2-7	.	CASSFLAGEAYEQYF
.	TRBV4-1	once	TRBJ2-5	TGCGCCAGCAGCCAAGTGGGGCGGGGGCGTGAGACCCAGTACTTC	CASSQVGRGRETQYF
.	TRBV13	few	TRBJ1-1	TGTGCCAGCAGCGTAGGCGGGGAGAACACTGAAGCTTTCTTT	CASSVGGENTEAFF
.	TRBV4-3	.	TRBJ1-5	TGCGCCAGCAGCCCCGTCACAGGAGGGCGGCAGCCCCAGCATTTT	CASSPVTGGRQPQHF
TRBD2	TRBV20-1	.	TRBJ2-1	TGCAGTGTTCAACGTCGGGGTAGCGGGTACAATGAGCAGTTCTTC	CSVQRRGSGYNEQFF
.	TRBV5-1	few	TRBJ2-3	TGCGCCAGCAGCCAGGACCTGGGGCACACAGATACGCAGTATTTT	CASSQDLGHTDTQYF
TRBD1	TRBV29-1	few	TRBJ2-7	TGCAGCGTTGAAAGGCGGGACAGGGGTTACGAGCAGTACTTC	CSVERRDRGYEQYF
.	TRBV20-1	.	TRBJ2-7	TGCAGTGCTAGTAGTCAGTCCTACGAGCAGTACTTC	CSASSQSYEQYF
.	TRBV20-1	.	TRBJ2-3	TGCAGTGCTAGAGTCCCAGGGGGGCCAGATACGCAGTATTTT	CSARVPGGPDTQYF
TRBD1	TRBV28	few	TRBJ1-2	TGTGCCAGCAGCACAGGGGACTATGGCTACACCTTC	CASSTGDYGYTF
TRBD1	TRBV7-9	.	TRBJ2-1	TGTGCCAGCAGCCGAGACAGGGGGCGGCAGTTCTTC	CASSRDRGRQFF
.	TRBV20-1	.	TRBJ1-5	TGCAGTGCTCATGGGGGCAGCGGCCCTCAGAGCAATCAGCCCCAGCATTTT	CSAHGGSGPQSNQPQHF
.	TRBV6-2/TRBV6-3	.	TRBJ2-1	TGTGCCAGCAGTTACTCGATAAGGGCCAATGAGCAGTTCTTC	CASSYSIRANEQFF
.	TRBV6-5	.	TRBJ2-7	TGTGCCAGCAGTTACCCGGAAAGACCGGTTAACGAGCAGTACTTC	CASSYPERPVNEQYF
.	TRBV12-3/TRBV12-4	many	TRBJ2-3	TGTGCCAGCAGTTTTACGTCGAGCACAGATACGCAGTATTTT	CASSFTSSTDTQYF